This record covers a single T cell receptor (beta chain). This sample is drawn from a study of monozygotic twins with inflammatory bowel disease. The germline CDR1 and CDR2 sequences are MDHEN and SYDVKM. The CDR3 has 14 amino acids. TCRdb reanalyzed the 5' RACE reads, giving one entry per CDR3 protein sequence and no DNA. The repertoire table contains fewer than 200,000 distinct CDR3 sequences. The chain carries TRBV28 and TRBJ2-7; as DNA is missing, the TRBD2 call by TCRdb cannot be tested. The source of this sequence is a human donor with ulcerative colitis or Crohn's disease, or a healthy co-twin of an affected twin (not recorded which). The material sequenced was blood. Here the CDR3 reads CASSSGTSVYEQYF.